The 7 T cell receptor beta chains listed next were all sequenced from one sample in a study of blood T cell repertoires in COVID-19 (TCRdb year 2020). The method behind the library was the immunoSEQ multiplex PCR assay. Held by TCRdb, this immuneACCESS table contains in-frame sequences only and omits some clones. Under half of the omission traces to an unresolved V gene where checked; the cause of the rest is unknown. Present in this sample are some 400,000 clones, around 87% of which were seen just once. The top ten hold 2.3% of the sample. The material sequenced was peripheral blood. Receptors originate from a woman aged 55-70 years with COVID-19, enrolled during active disease.

This chain connects TRBV19 to TRBJ1-3, with 9 bases identical to TRBD1. Germline assignment: CDR1 LNHDA and CDR2 SQIVND (reference sequence). There are 15 residues in the CDR3. V dropped 3 bases and J dropped 4; count of bases not matched to a gene: 4. CDR3 in amino acids: CASSMHRGRGNTIYF. The CDR3 DNA reads TGTGCCAGTAGTATGCACAGGGGGCGAGGAAACACCATATATTTT.

This rearrangement joins TRBV11-2 to TRBJ1-2; possible D gene TRBD1, 5 bases. Germline V gene sequence: CDR1 SGHAT, CDR2 FQNNGV. The CDR3 is 14 residues long. Trimming stripped 3 bases from V and 0 bases from J, with 8 bases between. CDR3 sequence reads: CASSLARANYGYTF. CDR3 coding DNA: TGTGCCAGCAGCTTGGCCAGGGCTAACTATGGCTACACCTTC.

The V gene is TRBV7-2, the J gene TRBJ2-7, with TRBD1 as a possible D gene (6 bases). The CDR3 consists of 13 residues. CDR1 is SGHTA and CDR2 is FQGNSA in the germline V gene. V was cut by 4 bases and J by 2 bases, with 9 bases left in between. The DNA of the CDR3 is TGTGCCAGCAGCTCCAGGGGCGCCTACGAGCAGTACTTC. This sequence encodes CASSSRGAYEQYF.

The chain employs TRBV14 and TRBJ1-2, with 11 bases fitting TRBD1. Germline V lookup: CDR1 SGHDN, CDR2 FVKESK. The CDR3 is 18 residues long. V shed 0 bases, J shed 3 bases, and the junction held 9 bases outside the gene matches. CDR3 DNA: TGTGCCAGCAGCCAAGATCGGCCCGGGACAGGGGGAGACTATGGCTACACCTTC. Protein product: CASSQDRPGTGGDYGYTF.

This clone was counted once. V usage is TRBV7-2 and J usage is TRBJ1-3; D possibly corresponds to TRBD1 (5 bases). The CDR3 contains 12 residues. Per germline, CDR1 SGHTA and CDR2 FQGNSA. Between the trimmed V and J ends, which lost 6 bases and 3 bases, there was a span of 6 bases. The CDR3 DNA sequence: TGTGCCAGCAGAGACAGTGGAAACACCATATATTTT. Residues: CASRDSGNTIYF.

The chain recombines TRBV24-1 with TRBJ2-4, with 7 bases matching TRBD2. Germline V gene lookup returns CDR1 KGHDR and CDR2 SFDVKD. Trimming took 4 bases from V and 10 from J; bases not matched to a gene: 6. The CDR3 is 13 residues long. The CDR3 spells CATSEWDGGIQYF. Here the CDR3 DNA reads TGTGCCACCAGTGAATGGGACGGGGGGATTCAGTACTTC.

This sequence joins TRBV5-1 and TRBJ1-1; no clear D gene. The CDR3 length is 13 residues. Trimming took 3 bases from V and 3 from J, leaving 9 bases between them. CDR1 is SGHRS and CDR2 is YFSETQ in the germline V gene. The CDR3 region has the DNA TGCGCCAGCAGCTCGGGATATGACACTGAAGCTTTCTTT. Its protein product is CASSSGYDTEAFF. Filled out from reference TRBV5-1 and TRBJ1-1, the complete variable domain reads KAGVTQTPRYLIKTRGQQVTLSCSPISGHRSVSWYQQTPGQGLQFLFEYFSETQRNKGNFPGRFSGRQFSNSRSEMNVSTLELGDSALYLCASSSGYDTEAFFGQGTRLTVV.